These T cell receptor beta chains were read from a single sample in a study of immune heterogeneity within non-small cell lung tumors. TCRdb reanalysed the multiplex PCR reads using MiXCR and keeps one entry per CDR3 protein. This sample has around 9,200 distinct CDR3 sequences, with approximately 34% found just once. The material sequenced was lung tumor tissue. Receptors were obtained from a man between 60 and 75 years old with non-small cell lung cancer. CDR3s include the opening cysteine and the closing phenylalanine or tryptophan. D genes are given only for firm matches. Where a row states a size, it is once, few, many or the class of an expanded clone; other rows omit it.

D	V	J	size	DNA	CDR3
TRBD2	TRBV4-3	TRBJ2-3	NA	TGCGCCAGCAGCCAAGGACTAGCAATTGAATTGTATACGCAGTATTTT	CASSQGLAIELYTQYF
NA	TRBV7-2	TRBJ1-5	NA	TGTGCCAGCAGCCCTGGGGGTAGGAATCAGCCCCAGCATTTT	CASSPGGRNQPQHF
NA	TRBV13	TRBJ1-2	few	TGTGCCAGCAGCCCCAGGGCTGTGGGTGGCTACACCTTC	CASSPRAVGGYTF
NA	TRBV5-4	TRBJ1-2	many	TGTGCCAGCAGCCATAAAAGCCAGGTGCACTATGGCTACACCTTC	CASSHKSQVHYGYTF
TRBD1	TRBV5-1	TRBJ1-3	NA	TGCGCCAGCAGATCGGGACAGGGTGATGGAAACACCATATATTTT	CASRSGQGDGNTIYF
TRBD2	TRBV6-2/TRBV6-3	TRBJ2-7	many	TGTGCCAGCAACCCTGGGAGGGCTCGGGAGCAGTACTTC	CASNPGRAREQYF
NA	TRBV11-2	TRBJ2-2	once	TGTGCCAGCAGCTTAGTAGACAACACCGGGGAGCTGTTTTTT	CASSLVDNTGELFF
NA	TRBV27	TRBJ2-7	NA	TGTGCCAGCAGTCCCCGAGCAGGGAGTCCCTACGAGCAGTACTTC	CASSPRAGSPYEQYF
NA	TRBV2	TRBJ2-2	many	TGTGCCAGCAGCGGTCCAGGACAGCTCACCGGGGAGCTGTTTTTT	CASSGPGQLTGELFF
NA	TRBV19	TRBJ2-7	medium-sized	TGTGCCAGTAGTGTACAGGACGAGCAGTACTTC	CASSVQDEQYF
TRBD1	TRBV7-3	TRBJ2-1	once	TGTGCCAGCAGCTCACAGGGGGCGGAAGAAAATGAGCAGTTCTTC	CASSSQGAEENEQFF
TRBD2	TRBV7-2	TRBJ2-3	NA	TGTGCCAGCAGCTTAGGGACTAGCGGAGCCGGCACAGATACGCAGTATTTT	CASSLGTSGAGTDTQYF
NA	TRBV7-2	TRBJ1-6	medium-sized	TGTGCCAGCAGCTTATCTAGCAGGGCTGATTCACCCCTCCACTTT	CASSLSSRADSPLHF
TRBD1	TRBV7-9	TRBJ2-7	NA	TGTGCCAGCAGCTACCCGGGACAGGGACAGTACTTC	CASSYPGQGQYF
TRBD2	TRBV27	TRBJ2-1	NA	TGTGCCAGCAGAGGACTAGCGGGGAACAATGAGCAGTTCTTC	CASRGLAGNNEQFF
NA	TRBV28	TRBJ2-7	NA	TGTGCCAGCAGTGCCCCTACTGGACTCATTTACGAGCAGTACTTC	CASSAPTGLIYEQYF
NA	TRBV27	TRBJ2-7	few	TGTGCCAGCATGACAGGAGGCGAGCAGTACTTC	CASMTGGEQYF
NA	TRBV5-1	TRBJ2-3	many	TGCGCCAGCAGCGACTCAGGGGCGAGCACAGATACGCAGTATTTT	CASSDSGASTDTQYF
NA	TRBV28	TRBJ1-2	NA	TGTGCCAGCAGTTTGGCAGGCCACTTGTATGGCTACACCTTC	CASSLAGHLYGYTF
TRBD2	TRBV19	TRBJ2-1	NA	TGTGCCAGTAGTATTGTTCTAGCGGGGTACAATGAGCAGTTCTTC	CASSIVLAGYNEQFF
NA	TRBV30	TRBJ1-2	medium-sized	TGTGCCTGGAGTGTAAAAGGTGCTGATGGCTACACCTTC	CAWSVKGADGYTF
TRBD1	TRBV11-2	TRBJ2-1	many	TGTGCCAGCAGCTTAGAGTCAGGGGGCAAAAGTGAGCAGTTCTTC	CASSLESGGKSEQFF
NA	TRBV20-1	TRBJ2-1	NA	TGCAGTGCTAGAGATTGGAGAAACTACAATGAGCAGTTCTTC	CSARDWRNYNEQFF
NA	TRBV27	TRBJ2-3	many	TGTGCCAGCAGACGTGCCGGGACGAGCACAGATACGCAGTATTTT	CASRRAGTSTDTQYF
NA	TRBV5-5	TRBJ1-1	many	TGTGCCAGCAGCTTGTTGTTATGGGTGAACACTGAAGCTTTCTTT	CASSLLLWVNTEAFF
TRBD2	TRBV11-2	TRBJ2-4	many	TGTGCCAGCAGCTTTCGGGCTAGCGGGAGGGAGGGGAAGGACATTCAGTACTTC	CASSFRASGREGKDIQYF
NA	TRBV7-2	TRBJ2-7	medium-sized	TGTGCCAGCAGCTTACGGTACGAGCAGTACTTC	CASSLRYEQYF